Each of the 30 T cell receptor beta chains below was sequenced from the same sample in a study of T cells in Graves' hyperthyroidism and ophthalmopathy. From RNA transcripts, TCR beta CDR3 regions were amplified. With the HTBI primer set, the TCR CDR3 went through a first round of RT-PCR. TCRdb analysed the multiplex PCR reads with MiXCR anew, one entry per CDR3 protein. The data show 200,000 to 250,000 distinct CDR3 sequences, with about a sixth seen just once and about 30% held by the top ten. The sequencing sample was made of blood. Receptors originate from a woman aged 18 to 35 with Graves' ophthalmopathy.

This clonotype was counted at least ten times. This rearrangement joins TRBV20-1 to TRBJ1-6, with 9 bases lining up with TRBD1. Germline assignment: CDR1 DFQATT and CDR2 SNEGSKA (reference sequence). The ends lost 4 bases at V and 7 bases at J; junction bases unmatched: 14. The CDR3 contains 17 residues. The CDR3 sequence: CSATNDLQGAANSPLHF. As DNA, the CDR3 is TGCAGTGCTACAAACGACTTACAGGGGGCCGCGAATTCACCCCTCCACTTT.

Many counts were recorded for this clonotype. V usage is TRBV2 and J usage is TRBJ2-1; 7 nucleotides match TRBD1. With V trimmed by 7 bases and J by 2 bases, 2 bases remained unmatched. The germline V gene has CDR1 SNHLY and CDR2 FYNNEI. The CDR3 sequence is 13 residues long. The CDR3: CASIGQAYNEQFF. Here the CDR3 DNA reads TGTGCCAGCATAGGACAGGCCTACAATGAGCAGTTCTTC.

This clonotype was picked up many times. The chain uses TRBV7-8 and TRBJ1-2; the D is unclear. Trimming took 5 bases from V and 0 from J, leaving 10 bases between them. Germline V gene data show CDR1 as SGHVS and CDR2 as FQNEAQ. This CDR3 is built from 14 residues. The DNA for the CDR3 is TGTGCCAGCAGCCGGAGGGAGTCTAACTATGGCTACACCTTC. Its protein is CASSRRESNYGYTF.

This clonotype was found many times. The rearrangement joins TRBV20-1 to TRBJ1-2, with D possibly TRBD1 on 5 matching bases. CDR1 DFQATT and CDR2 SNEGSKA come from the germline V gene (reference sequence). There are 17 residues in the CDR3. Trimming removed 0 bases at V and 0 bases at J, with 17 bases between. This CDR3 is CSAREWGKQATNYGYTF. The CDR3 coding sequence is TGCAGTGCTAGAGAGTGGGGCAAACAGGCCACTAACTATGGCTACACCTTC.

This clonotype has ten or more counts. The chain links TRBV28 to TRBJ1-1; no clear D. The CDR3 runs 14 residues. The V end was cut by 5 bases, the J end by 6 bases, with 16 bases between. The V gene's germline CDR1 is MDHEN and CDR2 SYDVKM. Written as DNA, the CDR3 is TGTGCCAGCAGTGAGGAAGATAGAATATCTGAAGCTTTCTTT. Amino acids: CASSEEDRISEAFF. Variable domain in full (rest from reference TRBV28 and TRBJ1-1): DVKVTQSSRYLVKRTGEKVFLECVQDMDHENMFWYRQDPGLGLRLIYFSYDVKMKEKGDIPEGYSVSREKKERFSLILESASTNQTSMYLCASSEEDRISEAFFGQGTRLTVV.

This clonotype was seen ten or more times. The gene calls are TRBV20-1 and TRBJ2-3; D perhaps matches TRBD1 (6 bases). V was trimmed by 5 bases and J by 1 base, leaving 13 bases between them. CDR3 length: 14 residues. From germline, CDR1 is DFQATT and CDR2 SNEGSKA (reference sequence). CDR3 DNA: TGCAGTGCTCAACAGGGTTGGGGCACAGATACGCAGTATTTT. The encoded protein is CSAQQGWGTDTQYF.

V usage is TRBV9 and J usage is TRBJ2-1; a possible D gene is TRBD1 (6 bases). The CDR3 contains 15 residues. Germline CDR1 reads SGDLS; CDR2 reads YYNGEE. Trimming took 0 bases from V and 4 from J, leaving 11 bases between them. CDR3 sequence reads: CASSVGDRQYNEQFF. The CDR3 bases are TGTGCCAGCAGCGTAGGTGACAGGCAATACAATGAGCAGTTCTTC.

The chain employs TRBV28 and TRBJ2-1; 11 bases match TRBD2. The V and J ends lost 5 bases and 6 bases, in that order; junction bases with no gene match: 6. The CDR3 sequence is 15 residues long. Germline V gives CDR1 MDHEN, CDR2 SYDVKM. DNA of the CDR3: TGTGCCAGCAGTGAGCTAGCGGGAGGTGGCAATGAGCAGTTCTTC. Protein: CASSELAGGGNEQFF.

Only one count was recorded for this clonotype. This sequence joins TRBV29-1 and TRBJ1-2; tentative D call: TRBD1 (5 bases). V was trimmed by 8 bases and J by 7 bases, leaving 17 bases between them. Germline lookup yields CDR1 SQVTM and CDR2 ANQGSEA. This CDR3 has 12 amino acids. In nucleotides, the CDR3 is TGCAGCCCGGTGGGAGGGGAGGCTGGCTACACCTTC. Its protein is CSPVGGEAGYTF.

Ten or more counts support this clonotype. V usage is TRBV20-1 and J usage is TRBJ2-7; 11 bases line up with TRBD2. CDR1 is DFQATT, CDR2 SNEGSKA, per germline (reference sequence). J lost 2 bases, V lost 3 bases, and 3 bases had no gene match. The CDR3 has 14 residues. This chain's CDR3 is CSASGSGGAYEQYF. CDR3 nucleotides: TGCAGTGCTAGTGGTAGCGGGGGGGCCTACGAGCAGTACTTC.

This CDR3 reads CASSQEGTGHSNQPQHF. The CDR3, as DNA: TGCGCCAGCAGCCAAGAGGGGACAGGGCATAGCAATCAGCCCCAGCATTTT. This chain uses TRBV4-1 with TRBJ1-5; 9 nucleotides match TRBD1. Looked up from germline, CDR1 is MGHRA and CDR2 is YSYEKL. The CDR3 contains 17 residues. Trimming took 0 bases from V and 0 from J; bases not matched to a gene: 3.

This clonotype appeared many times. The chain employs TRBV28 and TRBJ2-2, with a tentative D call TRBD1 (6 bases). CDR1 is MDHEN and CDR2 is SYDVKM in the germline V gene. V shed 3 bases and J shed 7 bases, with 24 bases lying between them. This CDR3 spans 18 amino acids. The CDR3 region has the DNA TGTGCCAGCAGTTTCCCTACCGGGACATTAAGTTGGGGCGGGGAGCTGTTTTTT. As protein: CASSFPTGTLSWGGELFF.

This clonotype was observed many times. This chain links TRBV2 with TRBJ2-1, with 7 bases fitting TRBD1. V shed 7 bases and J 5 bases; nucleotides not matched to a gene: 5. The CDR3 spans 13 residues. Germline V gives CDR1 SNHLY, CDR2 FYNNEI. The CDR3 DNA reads TGTGCCAGCATCCAGGACAGGAACAATGAGCAGTTCTTC. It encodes CASIQDRNNEQFF.

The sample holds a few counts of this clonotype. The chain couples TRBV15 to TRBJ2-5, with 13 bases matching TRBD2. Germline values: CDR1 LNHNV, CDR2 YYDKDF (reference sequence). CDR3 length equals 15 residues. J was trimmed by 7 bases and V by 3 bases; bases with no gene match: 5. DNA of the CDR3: TGTGCCACCAGCAGTGGACTAGCGGGGGTCCCGACCCAGTACTTC. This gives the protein CATSSGLAGVPTQYF.

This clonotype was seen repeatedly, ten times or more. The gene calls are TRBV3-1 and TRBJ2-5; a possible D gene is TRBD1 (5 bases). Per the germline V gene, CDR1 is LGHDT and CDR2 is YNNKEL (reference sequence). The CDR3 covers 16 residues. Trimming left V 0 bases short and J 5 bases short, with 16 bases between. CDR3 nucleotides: TGTGCCAGCAGCCAAGATTCGGCAGGGCTCCAGGAGACCCAGTACTTC. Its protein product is CASSQDSAGLQETQYF.

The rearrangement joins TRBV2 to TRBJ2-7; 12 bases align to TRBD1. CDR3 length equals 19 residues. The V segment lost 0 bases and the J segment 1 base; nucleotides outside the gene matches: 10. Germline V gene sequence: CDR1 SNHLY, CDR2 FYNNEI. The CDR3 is CASSEAGQGASGFSYEQYF. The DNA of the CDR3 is TGTGCCAGCAGTGAAGCGGGACAGGGGGCAAGCGGGTTTTCCTACGAGCAGTACTTC.

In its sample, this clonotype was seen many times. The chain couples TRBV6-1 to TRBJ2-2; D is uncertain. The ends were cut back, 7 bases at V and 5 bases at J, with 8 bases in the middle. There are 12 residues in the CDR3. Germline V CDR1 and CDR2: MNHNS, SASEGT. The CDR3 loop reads CASTFGTGELFF. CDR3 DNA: TGTGCCAGCACCTTTGGGACCGGGGAGCTGTTTTTT.

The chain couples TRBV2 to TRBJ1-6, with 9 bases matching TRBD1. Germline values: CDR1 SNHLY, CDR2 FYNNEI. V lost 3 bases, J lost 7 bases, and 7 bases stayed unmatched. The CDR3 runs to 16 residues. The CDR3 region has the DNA TGTGCCAGCAGTGAGCAGGGACAGGGCCGGAATTCACCCCTCCACTTT. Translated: CASSEQGQGRNSPLHF.

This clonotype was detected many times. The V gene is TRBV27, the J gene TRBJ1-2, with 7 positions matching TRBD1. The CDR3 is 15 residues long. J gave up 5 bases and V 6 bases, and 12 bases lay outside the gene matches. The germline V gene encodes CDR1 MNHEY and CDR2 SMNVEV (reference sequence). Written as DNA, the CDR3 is TGTGCCAGCAGGGCCGGGACAGCTATTTTATATGGCTACACCTTC. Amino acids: CASRAGTAILYGYTF.

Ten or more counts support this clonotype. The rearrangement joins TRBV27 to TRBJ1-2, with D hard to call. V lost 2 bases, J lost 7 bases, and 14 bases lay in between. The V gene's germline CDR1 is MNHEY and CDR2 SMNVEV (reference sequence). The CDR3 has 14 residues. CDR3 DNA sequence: TGTGCCAGCAGTTTACGATTAGGCACTGGTGGCTACACCTTC. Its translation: CASSLRLGTGGYTF.

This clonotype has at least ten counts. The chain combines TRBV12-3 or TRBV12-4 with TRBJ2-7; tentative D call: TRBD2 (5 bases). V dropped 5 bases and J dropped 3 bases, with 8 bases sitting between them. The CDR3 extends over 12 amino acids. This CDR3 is CASSPGVYEQYF. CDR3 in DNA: TGTGCCAGCAGTCCCGGGGTCTACGAGCAGTACTTC.

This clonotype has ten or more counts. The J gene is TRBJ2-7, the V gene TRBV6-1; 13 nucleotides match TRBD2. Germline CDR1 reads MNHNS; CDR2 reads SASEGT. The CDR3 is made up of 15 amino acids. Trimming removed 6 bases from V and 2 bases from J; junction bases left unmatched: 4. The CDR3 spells CASRTGTSGTYEQYF. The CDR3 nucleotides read TGTGCCAGCAGAACCGGGACTAGCGGGACCTACGAGCAGTACTTC.

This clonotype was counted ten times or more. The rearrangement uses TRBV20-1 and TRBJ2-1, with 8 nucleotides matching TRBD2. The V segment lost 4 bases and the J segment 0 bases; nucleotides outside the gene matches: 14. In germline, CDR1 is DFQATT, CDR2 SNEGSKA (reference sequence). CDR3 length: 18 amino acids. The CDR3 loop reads CSAIGSGILRSSYNEQFF. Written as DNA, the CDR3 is TGCAGTGCTATCGGTAGCGGGATTTTAAGAAGCTCCTACAATGAGCAGTTCTTC.

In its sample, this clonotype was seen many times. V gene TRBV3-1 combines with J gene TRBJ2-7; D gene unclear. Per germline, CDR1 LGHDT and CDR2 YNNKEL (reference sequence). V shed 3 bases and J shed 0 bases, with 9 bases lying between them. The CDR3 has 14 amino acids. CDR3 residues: CASSHFPDSYEQYF. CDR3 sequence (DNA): TGTGCCAGCAGCCACTTCCCAGACTCCTACGAGCAGTACTTC.

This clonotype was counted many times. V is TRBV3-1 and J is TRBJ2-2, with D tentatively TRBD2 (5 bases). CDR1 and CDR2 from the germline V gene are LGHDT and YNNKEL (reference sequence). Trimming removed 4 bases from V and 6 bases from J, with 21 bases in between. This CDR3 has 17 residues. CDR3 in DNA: TGTGCCAGCAGCCCAAACACTGGGAGAAGAGAAGCCGGGGAGCTGTTTTTT. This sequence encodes CASSPNTGRREAGELFF.

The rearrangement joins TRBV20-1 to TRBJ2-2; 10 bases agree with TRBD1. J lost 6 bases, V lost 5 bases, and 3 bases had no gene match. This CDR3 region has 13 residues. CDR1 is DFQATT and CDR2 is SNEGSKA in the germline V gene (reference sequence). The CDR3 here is CSAGTGAAGELFF. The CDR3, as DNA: TGCAGTGCTGGGACAGGGGCCGCCGGGGAGCTGTTTTTT.

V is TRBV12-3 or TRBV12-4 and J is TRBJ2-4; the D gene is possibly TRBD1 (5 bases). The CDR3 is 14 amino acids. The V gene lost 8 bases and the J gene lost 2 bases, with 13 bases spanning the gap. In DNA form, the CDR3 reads TGTGCCAGCCTTAAGGGGATTTCCAAAAACATTCAGTACTTC. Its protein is CASLKGISKNIQYF.

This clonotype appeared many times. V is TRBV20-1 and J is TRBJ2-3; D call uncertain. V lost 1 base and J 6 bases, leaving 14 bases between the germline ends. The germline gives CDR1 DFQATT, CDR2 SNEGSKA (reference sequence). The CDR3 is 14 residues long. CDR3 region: CSARGSSSWDTQYF. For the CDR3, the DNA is TGCAGTGCTAGAGGATCCAGTTCGTGGGATACGCAGTATTTT.

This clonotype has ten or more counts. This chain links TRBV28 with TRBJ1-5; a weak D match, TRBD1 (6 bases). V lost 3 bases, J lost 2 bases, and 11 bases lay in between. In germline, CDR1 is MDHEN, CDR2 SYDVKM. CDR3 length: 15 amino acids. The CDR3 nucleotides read TGTGCCAGCAGTTTCAGGGGACGAGGCAATCAGCCCCAGCATTTT. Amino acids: CASSFRGRGNQPQHF.

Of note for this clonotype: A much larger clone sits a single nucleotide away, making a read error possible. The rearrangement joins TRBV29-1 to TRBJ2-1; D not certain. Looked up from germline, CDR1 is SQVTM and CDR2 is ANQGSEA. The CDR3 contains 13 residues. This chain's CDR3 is CSVVWFRVNERFF. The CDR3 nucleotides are TGCAGCGTTGTGTGGTTTAGGGTTAATGAGCGGTTCTTC.